This TCR beta chain was sequenced for a study of cytomegalovirus exposure and HLA in healthy donors. Findings of the study overall: High specificity and sensitivity for cytomegalovirus status were reported for the classifier. A missense variant in DCLRE1C was later tied to TCR beta V- and J-gene trimming. Likely technical artifact: a cluster of highly shared sequence variants.

Donors counted as nominally healthy when sampled, yet unrecorded immune exposures were likely. The germline V gene has CDR1 MDHEN and CDR2 SYDVKM. The CDR3 is 14 residues long. The germline V and J ends were trimmed by 7 bases and 8 bases, with 18 bases remaining between them. The PCR contained 60 Vbeta and 13 Jbeta primers. Data came from immunoSEQ multiplex PCR; TCRdb stores just in-frame clones and leaves some out. The table lists about 140,000 clones, approximately 80% of them singletons. Regarding this clone: Its antigen is not known.

Sequencing was carried out using PBMCs. This sequence originates from a man aged 45 to 65 in good health and CMV-seronegative. The genes are TRBV28 and TRBJ2-1, with a weak D call TRBD1 (6 bases). The CDR3 DNA is TGTGCCAGCATCCGGGACAACCTAACGGATGAGCAGTTCTTC. Its protein product is CASIRDNLTDEQFF.